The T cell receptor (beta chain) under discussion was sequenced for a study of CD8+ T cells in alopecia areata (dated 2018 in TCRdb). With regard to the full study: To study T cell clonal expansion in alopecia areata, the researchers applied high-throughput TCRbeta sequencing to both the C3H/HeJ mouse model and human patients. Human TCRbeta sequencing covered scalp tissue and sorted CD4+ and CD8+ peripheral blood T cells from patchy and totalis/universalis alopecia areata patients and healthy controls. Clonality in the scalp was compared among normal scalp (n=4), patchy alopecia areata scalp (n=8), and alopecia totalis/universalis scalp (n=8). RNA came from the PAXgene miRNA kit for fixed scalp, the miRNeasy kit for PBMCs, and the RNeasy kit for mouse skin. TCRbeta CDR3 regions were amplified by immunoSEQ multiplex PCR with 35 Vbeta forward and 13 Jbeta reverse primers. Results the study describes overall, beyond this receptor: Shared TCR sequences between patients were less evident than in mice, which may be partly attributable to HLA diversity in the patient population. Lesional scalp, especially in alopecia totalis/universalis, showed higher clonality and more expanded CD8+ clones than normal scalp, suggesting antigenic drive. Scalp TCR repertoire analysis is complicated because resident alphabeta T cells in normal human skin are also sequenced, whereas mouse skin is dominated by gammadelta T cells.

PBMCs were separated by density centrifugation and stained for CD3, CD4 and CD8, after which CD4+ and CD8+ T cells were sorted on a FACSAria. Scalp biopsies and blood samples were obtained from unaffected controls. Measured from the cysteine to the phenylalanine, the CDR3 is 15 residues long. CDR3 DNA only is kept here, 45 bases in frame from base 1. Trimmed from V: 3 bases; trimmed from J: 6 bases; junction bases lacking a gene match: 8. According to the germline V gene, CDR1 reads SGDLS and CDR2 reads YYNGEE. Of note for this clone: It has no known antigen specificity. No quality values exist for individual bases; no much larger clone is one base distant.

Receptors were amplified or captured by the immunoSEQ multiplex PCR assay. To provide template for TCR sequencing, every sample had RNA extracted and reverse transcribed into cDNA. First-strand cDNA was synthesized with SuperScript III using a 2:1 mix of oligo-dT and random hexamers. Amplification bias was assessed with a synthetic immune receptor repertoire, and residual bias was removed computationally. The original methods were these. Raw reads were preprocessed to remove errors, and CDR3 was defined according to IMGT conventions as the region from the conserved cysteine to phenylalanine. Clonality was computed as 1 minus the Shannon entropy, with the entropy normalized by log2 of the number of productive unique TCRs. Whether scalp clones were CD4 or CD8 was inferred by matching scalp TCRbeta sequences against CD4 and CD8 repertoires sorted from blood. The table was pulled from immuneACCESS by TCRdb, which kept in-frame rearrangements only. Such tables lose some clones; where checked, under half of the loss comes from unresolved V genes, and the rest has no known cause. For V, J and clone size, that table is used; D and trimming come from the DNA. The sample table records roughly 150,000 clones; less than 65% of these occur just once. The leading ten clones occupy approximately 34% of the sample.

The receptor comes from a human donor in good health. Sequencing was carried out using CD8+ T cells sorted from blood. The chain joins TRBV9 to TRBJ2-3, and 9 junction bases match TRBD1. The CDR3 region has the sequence CASSGSRDRADTQYF. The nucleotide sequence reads TGTGCCAGCAGCGGGTCCCGGGACAGGGCCGATACGCAGTATTTT.